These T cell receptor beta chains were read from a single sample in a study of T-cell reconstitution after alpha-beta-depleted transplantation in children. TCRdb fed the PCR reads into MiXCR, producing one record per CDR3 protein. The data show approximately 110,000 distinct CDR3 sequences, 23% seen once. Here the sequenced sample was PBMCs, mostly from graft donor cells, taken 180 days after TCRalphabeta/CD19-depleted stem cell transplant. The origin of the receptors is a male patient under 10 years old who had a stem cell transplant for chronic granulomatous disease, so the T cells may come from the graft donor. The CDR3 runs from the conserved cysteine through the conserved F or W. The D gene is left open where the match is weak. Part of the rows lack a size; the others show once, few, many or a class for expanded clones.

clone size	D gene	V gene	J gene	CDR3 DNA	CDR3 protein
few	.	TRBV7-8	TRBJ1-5	TGTGCCAGCAGCTTAATGGTTGTAGGCAATCAGCCCCAGCATTTT	CASSLMVVGNQPQHF
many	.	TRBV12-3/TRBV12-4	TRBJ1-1	TGTGCCAGCAGTCCCGGGAGGAACACTGAAGCTTTCTTT	CASSPGRNTEAFF
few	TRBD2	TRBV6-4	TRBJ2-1	TGTGCCAGCAGTGACTTCTTAGCGGGAGGGGCCCATGAGCAGTTCTTC	CASSDFLAGGAHEQFF
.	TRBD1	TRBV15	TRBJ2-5	TGTGCCACCAGCAGAGTACTTGGACAGGGACAGGAGACCCAGTACTTC	CATSRVLGQGQETQYF
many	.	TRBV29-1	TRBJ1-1	TGCAGCGTTGTCCGCGGTACTGAAGCTTTCTTT	CSVVRGTEAFF
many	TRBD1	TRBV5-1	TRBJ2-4	TGCGCCAGCAGCACAGGACAGGGAAACATTCAGTACTTC	CASSTGQGNIQYF
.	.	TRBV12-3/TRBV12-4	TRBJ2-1	TGTGCCAGCAGGCGGACTCTACCTACAGACAATGAGCAGTTCTTC	CASRRTLPTDNEQFF
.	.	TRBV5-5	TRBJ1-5	TGTGCCAGCAGCTTGGCCTTGATGGGGATTCAGCCCCAGCATTTT	CASSLALMGIQPQHF
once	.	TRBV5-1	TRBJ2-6	TGCGCCAGCAGCTTGGACAGTATGTCTGGGGCCAACGTCCTGACTTTC	CASSLDSMSGANVLTF
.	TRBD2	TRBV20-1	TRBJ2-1	TGCAGTGCTACGAAGCGGGAGGGCCACAATGAGCAGTTCTTC	CSATKREGHNEQFF
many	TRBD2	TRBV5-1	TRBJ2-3	TGCGCCAGCAGCTTGGAGGACGGCGGGGGACGAGATACGCAGTATTTT	CASSLEDGGGRDTQYF
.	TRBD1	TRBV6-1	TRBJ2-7	TGTGCCAGCAGTGTCCGGGACAGGGGAGCCTACGAGCAGTACTTC	CASSVRDRGAYEQYF
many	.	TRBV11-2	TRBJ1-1	TGTGCCAGCAGCCTAGGGGGGGGTGTAAGAAGGAAGAGTGACACTGAAGCTTTCTTT	CASSLGGGVRRKSDTEAFF
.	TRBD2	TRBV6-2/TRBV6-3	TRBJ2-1	TGTGCCAGCAGTTACTCAGGGACTAGCGTCTACAATGAGCAGTTCTTC	CASSYSGTSVYNEQFF
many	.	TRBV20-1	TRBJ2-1	TGCAGTGCTCGCAGGGCGAGCAATGAGCAGTTCTTC	CSARRASNEQFF
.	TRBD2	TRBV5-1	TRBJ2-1	TGCGCCAGCAGCTTGGTATCTAGCGGGAGCTCCTACAATGAGCAGTTCTTC	CASSLVSSGSSYNEQFF
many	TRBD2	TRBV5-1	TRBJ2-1	TGCGCCAGCAGCTTGGCGGCTAGCGGATACAATGAGCAGTTCTTC	CASSLAASGYNEQFF
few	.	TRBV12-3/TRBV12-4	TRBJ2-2	TGTGCCAGCAGGCCGGACCTGAACACCGGGGAGCTGTTTTTT	CASRPDLNTGELFF
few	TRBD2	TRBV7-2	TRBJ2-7	TGTGCCAGCAGCCCAACTAGCGGGAGGGCTTCGTCCTACGAGCAGTACTTC	CASSPTSGRASSYEQYF
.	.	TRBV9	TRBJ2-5	TGTGCCAGCAGCTACGGGTCGGAGGAGACCCAGTACTTC	CASSYGSEETQYF
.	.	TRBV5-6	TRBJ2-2	TGTGCCAGCAGCTTGGTCGGGAGGGAGCTGTTTTTT	CASSLVGRELFF
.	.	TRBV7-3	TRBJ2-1	TGTGCCAGCAGCTTGGGGGGAGTCTACAATGAGCAGTTCTTC	CASSLGGVYNEQFF
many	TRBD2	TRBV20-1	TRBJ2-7	TGCAGTGCCCAGAGGGAGGGCTACGAGCAGTACTTC	CSAQREGYEQYF
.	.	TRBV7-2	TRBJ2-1	TGTGCCAGCAGCTCCCATAGGGGCAATGAGCAGTTCTTC	CASSSHRGNEQFF
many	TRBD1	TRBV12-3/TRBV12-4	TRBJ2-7	TGTGCCAGCAGTTTGGTTGACAGGGTTGGCGAGCAGTACTTC	CASSLVDRVGEQYF
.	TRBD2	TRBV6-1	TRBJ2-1	TGTGCCAGCAGTGCGGTAGCGGGAGGGCCTAAGGCCTCCTACAATGAGCAGTTCTTC	CASSAVAGGPKASYNEQFF
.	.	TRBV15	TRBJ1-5	TGTGCCACCAGAAGACCCAATCAGCCCCAGCATTTT	CATRRPNQPQHF
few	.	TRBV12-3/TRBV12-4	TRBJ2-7	TGTGCCAGCAGTGGACTCGGGGGTATGTACGAGCAGTACTTC	CASSGLGGMYEQYF
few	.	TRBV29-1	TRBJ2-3	TGCAGCGTTGTTGAGGGAGCGACGGATACGCAGTATTTT	CSVVEGATDTQYF
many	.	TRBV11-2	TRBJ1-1	TGTGCCAGCAGTCACCGACAGGTGGACCTTGAAGCTTTCTTT	CASSHRQVDLEAFF
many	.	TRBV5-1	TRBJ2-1	TGCGCCAGCAGCTTTGGCGTAGCGGCCGCCTACAATGAGCAGTTCTTC	CASSFGVAAAYNEQFF
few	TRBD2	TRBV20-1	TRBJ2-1	TGCAGTGCGCTGACTAGCCGAGCCTCAAATGAGCAGTTCTTC	CSALTSRASNEQFF
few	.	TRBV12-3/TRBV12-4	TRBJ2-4	TGTGCCAGCCGCTGGGAGGTTTCGAACATTCAGTACTTC	CASRWEVSNIQYF
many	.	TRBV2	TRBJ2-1	TGTGCCAGCAGATATTTGACAGACTACAATGAGCAGTTCTTC	CASRYLTDYNEQFF
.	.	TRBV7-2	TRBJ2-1	TGTGCCAGCAGCTTAGCCCGTTGGGGGAGCTCCTACAATGAGCAGTTCTTC	CASSLARWGSSYNEQFF
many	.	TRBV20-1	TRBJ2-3	TGCAGTGCTAGCATGTCGGCTACAGATACGCAGTATTTT	CSASMSATDTQYF
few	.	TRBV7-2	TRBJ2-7	TGTGCCAGCAGCTTCCACTCCTACGAGCAGTACTTC	CASSFHSYEQYF
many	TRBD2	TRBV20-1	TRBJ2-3	TGCAGTGCTAGAGATCTTAGACTAGCGGGAGGAGCAGATACGCAGTATTTT	CSARDLRLAGGADTQYF
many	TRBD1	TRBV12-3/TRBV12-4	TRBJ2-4	TGTGCCAGCAGCCCCCGTTGGAACACAGGGGGGATAGCCAAAAACATTCAGTACTTC	CASSPRWNTGGIAKNIQYF
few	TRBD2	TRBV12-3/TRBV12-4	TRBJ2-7	TGTGCCAGCAGTTTAGCGCTGATCTTCTTTTCTAGCGGAGCGTTCTACGAGCAGTACTTC	CASSLALIFFSSGAFYEQYF
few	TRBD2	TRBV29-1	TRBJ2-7	TGCAGCGTTGAAGATCGGGGAGGGCCGAGGTACGAGCAGTACTTC	CSVEDRGGPRYEQYF
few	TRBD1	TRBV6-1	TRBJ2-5	TGTGCCAGCAGCCACGGGACAGGGTCCCAAGAGACCCAGTACTTC	CASSHGTGSQETQYF
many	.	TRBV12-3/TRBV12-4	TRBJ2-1	TGTGCCAGCAGTTTAGGAGGCAGGGGGGACAATGAGCAGTTCTTC	CASSLGGRGDNEQFF
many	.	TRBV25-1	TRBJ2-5	TGTGCCAGCAGTGAATATAGGCAGACCCAAGAGACCCAGTACTTC	CASSEYRQTQETQYF
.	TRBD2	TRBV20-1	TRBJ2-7	TGCAGTGCTAGTTCCGGGACTAGTGAGTACGAGCAGTACTTC	CSASSGTSEYEQYF
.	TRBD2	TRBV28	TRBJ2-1	TGTGCCAGCAGTGGACCCGGGACTAGCGGAAATGAGCAGTTCTTC	CASSGPGTSGNEQFF
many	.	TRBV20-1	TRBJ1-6	TGCAGTGCTAGAGGCTCGGGTTCACCCCTCCACTTT	CSARGSGSPLHF